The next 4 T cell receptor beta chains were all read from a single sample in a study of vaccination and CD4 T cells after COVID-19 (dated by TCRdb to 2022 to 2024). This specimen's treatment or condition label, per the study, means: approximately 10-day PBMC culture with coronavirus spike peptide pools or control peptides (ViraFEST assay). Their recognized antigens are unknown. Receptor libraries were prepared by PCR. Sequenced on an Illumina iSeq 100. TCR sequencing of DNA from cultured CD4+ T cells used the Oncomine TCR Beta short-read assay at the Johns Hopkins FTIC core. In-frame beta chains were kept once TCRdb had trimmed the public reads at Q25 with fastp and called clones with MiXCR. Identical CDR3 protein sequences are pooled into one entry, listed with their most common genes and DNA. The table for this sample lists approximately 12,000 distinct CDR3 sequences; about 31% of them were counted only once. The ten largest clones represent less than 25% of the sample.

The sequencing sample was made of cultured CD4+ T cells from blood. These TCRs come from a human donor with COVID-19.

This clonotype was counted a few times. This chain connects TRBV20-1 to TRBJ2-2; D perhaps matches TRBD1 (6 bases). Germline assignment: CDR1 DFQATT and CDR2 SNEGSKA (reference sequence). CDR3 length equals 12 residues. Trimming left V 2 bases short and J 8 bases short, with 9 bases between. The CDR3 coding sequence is TGCAGTGCTAGAAGGGGGATTGGGGAGCTGTTTTTT. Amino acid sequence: CSARRGIGELFF.

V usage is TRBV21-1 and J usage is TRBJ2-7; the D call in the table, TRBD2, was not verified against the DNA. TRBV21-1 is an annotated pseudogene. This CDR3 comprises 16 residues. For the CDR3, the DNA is TGTGCCAGCAGCAAAGTTTCGGACCCTCAACCCTACGAGCAGTACTTC. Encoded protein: CASSKVSDPQPYEQYF.

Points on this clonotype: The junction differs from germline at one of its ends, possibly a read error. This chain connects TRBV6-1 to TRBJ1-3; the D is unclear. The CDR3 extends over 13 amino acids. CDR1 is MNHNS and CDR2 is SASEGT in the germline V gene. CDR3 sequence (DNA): TGTGCCAGCAGTGCTTTCTCTGGAAACACCATACATTTT. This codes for CASSAFSGNTIHF.

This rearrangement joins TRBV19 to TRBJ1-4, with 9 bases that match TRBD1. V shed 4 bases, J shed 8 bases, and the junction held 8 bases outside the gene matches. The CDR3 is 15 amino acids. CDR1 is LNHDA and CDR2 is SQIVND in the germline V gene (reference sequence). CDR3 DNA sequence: TGTGCCAGTAGTACAAGGACAGGGGACGGGGAAAAACTGTTTTTT. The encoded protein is CASSTRTGDGEKLFF. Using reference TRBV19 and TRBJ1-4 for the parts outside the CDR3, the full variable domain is DGGITQSPKYLFRKEGQNVTLSCEQNLNHDAMYWYRQDPGQGLRLIYYSQIVNDFQKGDIAEGYSVSREKKESFPLTVTSAQKNPTAFYLCASSTRTGDGEKLFFGSGTQLSVL.